Below are 7 T cell receptor beta chains sequenced from a single sample in a study of blood T cells in healthy people across ages. Then a second PCR, running roughly 7 to 11 cycles, was carried out with a sample-barcoded 5' primer and a J-beta primer mix. MiXCR was run by TCRdb on the 5' RACE reads, yielding one entry per CDR3 protein. This table has nearly 1 million distinct CDR3 sequences, just over 50% appearing once. Sequencing was performed on blood. Receptor source: a woman aged 55-70 years in good health.

The V call is TRBV11-2, the J call TRBJ1-2, with D maybe TRBD1 (5 bases). The germline V gene has CDR1 SGHAT and CDR2 FQNNGV. The CDR3 loop spans 15 amino acids. V gave up 1 base and J gave up 3 bases, with 12 bases separating them. In DNA, the CDR3 is TGTGCCAGCAGCTTAGTAGGGGACCTGGACTATGGCTACACCTTC. Amino acid sequence: CASSLVGDLDYGYTF.

The V gene is TRBV3-1, the J gene TRBJ1-2; TRBD1 matches 8 bases. The germline V gene has CDR1 LGHDT and CDR2 YNNKEL (reference sequence). The ends lost 4 bases at V and 8 bases at J; junction bases unmatched: 9. CDR3 length equals 14 residues. CDR3 bases: TGTGCCAGCAGCCCGATGGACAGGGTTCCCGGCTACACCTTC. It translates to CASSPMDRVPGYTF. Filled out from reference TRBV3-1 and TRBJ1-2, the complete variable domain reads DTAVSQTPKYLVTQMGNDKSIKCEQNLGHDTMYWYKQDSKKFLKIMFSYNNKELIINETVPNRFSPKSPDKAHLNLHINSLELGDSAVYFCASSPMDRVPGYTFGSGTRLTVV.

This clonotype was seen more than once but under ten times. V usage is TRBV4-2 and J usage is TRBJ2-5; TRBD2 aligns across 8 bases. Near its end, the DNA agrees better with TRBJ2-7, so the J call may be wrong. Per the germline V gene, CDR1 is LGHNA and CDR2 is YNFKEQ. CDR3 length: 15 amino acids. The CDR3 protein is CASSHRAGGEGEQYF. As DNA, the CDR3 is TGTGCCAGCAGCCACCGCGCGGGAGGAGAGGGCGAGCAGTACTTC.

The V call is TRBV28, the J call TRBJ2-2; D call uncertain. V was trimmed by 3 bases and J by 5 bases, leaving 13 bases between them. CDR3 size: 15 residues. In germline, CDR1 is MDHEN, CDR2 SYDVKM. The CDR3: CASSFLLLTTGELFF. For the CDR3, the DNA is TGTGCCAGCAGTTTCTTACTGCTTACAACCGGGGAGCTGTTTTTT.

The V gene is TRBV7-2, the J gene TRBJ2-3; D may be TRBD2 (5 bases). Germline V gene data show CDR1 as SGHTA and CDR2 as FQGNSA. V was shortened by 5 bases and J by 10 bases, with 25 bases between the two germline ends. The CDR3 runs 16 residues. The CDR3 loop is CASSPRRLPDGDAQYF. The CDR3 bases are TGTGCCAGCAGCCCGCGAAGACTACCCGACGGCGATGCGCAGTATTTT.

This chain uses TRBV15 with TRBJ1-2; no definite D call. In germline, CDR1 is LNHNV, CDR2 YYDKDF (reference sequence). The CDR3 runs to 13 residues. V lost 0 bases, J lost 2 bases, and 4 bases lay in between. DNA of the CDR3: TGTGCCACCAGCAGAGACCAGAACTATGGCTACACCTTC. This translates into CATSRDQNYGYTF.

The genes are TRBV6-5 and TRBJ2-7; D might be TRBD1 (5 bases). Germline V CDR1 and CDR2: MNHEY, SVGAGI. CDR3 length: 13 amino acids. Trimming pared 6 bases from V and 2 bases from J, leaving 11 bases between. CDR3 in amino acids: CASSRTPTYEQYF. CDR3 DNA: TGTGCCAGCAGCCGGACACCTACCTACGAGCAGTACTTC.